These 26 T cell receptor beta chains came from one sample sequenced in a study of blood T cells in healthy people across ages. Then a second PCR, running roughly 7 to 12 cycles, was carried out with a sample-barcoded 5' primer and a J-beta primer mix. TCRdb recomputed calls from the 5' RACE reads with MiXCR, one row per CDR3 protein. Counted here are approximately 360,000 distinct CDR3 sequences, roughly half occurring once; the ten biggest clones make up 45% to 55%. The sample comprised blood. The receptors stem from a man aged 55 to 70 in good health.

This clonotype was seen a handful of times. V is TRBV2 and J is TRBJ1-2, with TRBD1 identical over 8 bases. Per the germline V gene, CDR1 is SNHLY and CDR2 is FYNNEI. The CDR3 consists of 14 residues. The J segment lost 4 bases and the V segment lost 7 bases, leaving 8 bases of the junction unmatched. The CDR3 reads CASTDPGTGYGYTF. The CDR3 nucleotides are TGTGCCAGCACTGATCCCGGGACAGGCTATGGCTACACCTTC.

There are many counts of this clonotype. The chain is built from TRBV7-9 and TRBJ1-2; maybe TRBD1 (5 bases). The germline gives CDR1 SEHNR, CDR2 FQNEAQ (reference sequence). Trimming shortened V by 0 bases and J by 4 bases, and 6 bases separated the two germline ends. This CDR3 has 13 amino acids. CDR3 bases: TGTGCCAGCAGCTTAGCCCAGGGCTATGGCTACACCTTC. Translated: CASSLAQGYGYTF. Combining the CDR3 with reference TRBV7-9 and TRBJ1-2 gives the whole variable domain DTGVSQNPRHKITKRGQNVTFRCDPISEHNRLYWYRQTLGQGPEFLTYFQNEAQLEKSRLLSDRFSAERPKGSFSTLEIQRTEQGDSAMYLCASSLAQGYGYTFGSGTRLTVV.

A remark on this clonotype: A read error may produce the germline difference seen at one junction end. The chain has TRBV5-1 and TRBJ2-3; 7 bases line up with TRBD1. Per the germline V gene, CDR1 is SGHRS and CDR2 is YFSETQ. The CDR3 is made up of 15 amino acids. The CDR3, as DNA: TGCGCCAGCAGCTTGGAGGGGGCTCCCACAGATACACAGTATTTT. Translated, it gives CASSLEGAPTDTQYF.

This clonotype was observed a handful of times. The V call is TRBV12-3 or TRBV12-4, the J call TRBJ2-5, with 10 nucleotides matching TRBD2. V was clipped by 5 bases and J by 0 bases; unmatched bases: 6. This CDR3 region has 16 residues. CDR3 DNA: TGTGCCAGCAGTCACACTAGCGGGGCGTACCAAGAGACCCAGTACTTC. As protein: CASSHTSGAYQETQYF.

J is TRBJ2-3 and V is TRBV20-1; 7 nucleotides line up with TRBD2. The germline CDR1 and CDR2 sequences are DFQATT and SNEGSKA (reference sequence). The CDR3 runs to 14 residues. After removal of 6 bases from V and 1 base from J, the junction contained 7 bases not matched to a gene. CDR3 bases: TGCAGTGCAGGGAGCGGGGTAGGCACAGATACGCAGTATTTT. Its protein is CSAGSGVGTDTQYF.

The chain couples TRBV28 to TRBJ1-2; D remains ambiguous. This CDR3 has 14 residues. Germline V gene data show CDR1 as MDHEN and CDR2 as SYDVKM. V was trimmed by 5 bases and J by 3 bases, leaving 13 bases between them. CDR3 in DNA: TGTGCCAGCAGTGACCGGGCTCCCCACTATGGCTACACCTTC. Translation: CASSDRAPHYGYTF.

This clonotype was picked up one time. V gene TRBV15 combines with J gene TRBJ2-5; possibly TRBD1 for D (6 bases). Trimming removed 7 bases at V and 11 bases at J, with 20 bases between. The germline CDR1 and CDR2 sequences are LNHNV and YYDKDF (reference sequence). CDR3 length: 13 residues. The CDR3 is CATNKAGEHEQYF. CDR3 sequence (DNA): TGTGCCACCAACAAGGCAGGGGAGCATGAGCAGTACTTC.

The chain links TRBV20-1 to TRBJ2-5; D is uncertain. V lost 3 bases and J lost 4, with 12 bases in between. Looked up from germline, CDR1 is DFQATT and CDR2 is SNEGSKA (reference sequence). The CDR3 is 13 residues long. CDR3: CSASRAERETQYF. The CDR3 nucleotides are TGCAGTGCTAGTAGGGCGGAGAGAGAGACCCAGTACTTC.

The V call is TRBV12-5, the J call TRBJ2-4; maybe TRBD1 (5 bases). The CDR3 sequence is 16 residues long. Per germline, CDR1 LGHNT and CDR2 FRNRAP. Trimming stripped 1 base from V and 6 bases from J, with 16 bases between. CDR3 sequence (DNA): TGTGCTAGTGGTTTGGCGCTCGGCCTCCAGGGAAACATTCAGTACTTC. Translation gives CASGLALGLQGNIQYF.

This clonotype was picked up a small number of times. The chain uses TRBV5-1 and TRBJ1-6, with TRBD1 matching over 10 bases. The germline V gene has CDR1 SGHRS and CDR2 YFSETQ. The V segment lost 4 bases and the J segment 7 bases; nucleotides outside the gene matches: 8. CDR3 length: 16 residues. Written as DNA, the CDR3 is TGCGCCAGCAGCCCCGGGACAGGGGCTAGGAATTCACCCCTCCACTTT. Translation gives CASSPGTGARNSPLHF.

This clonotype was seen a handful of times. The CDR3 reads CAISDTNRDKETQYF. DNA of the CDR3: TGTGCCATCAGTGATACTAACAGGGACAAAGAGACCCAGTACTTC. The chain links TRBV10-3 to TRBJ2-5; D is perhaps TRBD1 (6 bases). Trimming removed 3 bases at V and 3 bases at J, with 14 bases between. The CDR3 runs 15 residues. Germline V gene sequence: CDR1 ENHRY, CDR2 SYGVKD.

The rearrangement joins TRBV3-1 to TRBJ2-1, with TRBD2 matching over 9 bases. This CDR3 region has 15 residues. V shed 1 base, J shed 4 bases, and the junction held 2 bases outside the gene matches. Per germline, CDR1 LGHDT and CDR2 YNNKEL (reference sequence). The CDR3 reads CASSQASGIYNEQFF. Written as DNA, the CDR3 is TGTGCCAGCAGCCAAGCTAGCGGGATATACAATGAGCAGTTCTTC.

This chain joins TRBV7-2 and TRBJ2-1; 12 bases align to TRBD2. Germline V gene data show CDR1 as SGHTA and CDR2 as FQGNSA. There are 19 residues in the CDR3. The ends lost 2 bases at V and 0 bases at J; junction bases unmatched: 8. CDR3 in DNA: TGTGCCAGCAGCTTACCCGAGGGGACTAGCGGGCGCTCCTACAATGAGCAGTTCTTC. This translates into CASSLPEGTSGRSYNEQFF.

This clonotype was observed a few times. This chain uses TRBV12-3 or TRBV12-4 with TRBJ2-1; D unresolved. The CDR3 is 16 amino acids. Trimming cost V 3 bases and J 0 bases, with 12 bases left between them. The CDR3 protein is CASSFKLLSSYNEQFF. The CDR3 bases are TGTGCCAGCAGTTTCAAGCTCTTAAGCTCCTACAATGAGCAGTTCTTC.

The V call is TRBV5-1, the J call TRBJ2-2; D unclear. V lost 0 bases, J lost 6 bases, and 6 bases lay in between. The CDR3 extends over 13 amino acids. The germline V gene encodes CDR1 SGHRS and CDR2 YFSETQ. The CDR3 DNA is TGCGCCAGCAGCTTGGTGGTAGCCGGGGAGCTGTTTTTT. Translating it yields CASSLVVAGELFF.

J is TRBJ2-5 and V is TRBV6-2 or TRBV6-3; 7 bases map to TRBD2. Germline CDR1 and CDR2: MNHEY and SVGEGT. With 5 bases clipped from V and 2 bases from J, the junction kept 11 bases outside the gene matches. CDR3 length: 16 residues. As DNA, the CDR3 is TGTGCCAGCAGTCCCCAGAGCGGGGTCTTACAAGAGACCCAGTACTTC. It codes for CASSPQSGVLQETQYF.

The chain employs TRBV19 and TRBJ1-2, with no clear D. Germline CDR1 and CDR2: LNHDA and SQIVND (reference sequence). The CDR3 has 13 residues. V lost 7 bases, J lost 6 bases, and 15 bases lay in between. The CDR3 region has the DNA TGTGCCAGTACCGGGAGCCTTGTGCATGGCTACACCTTC. This codes for CASTGSLVHGYTF.

The V gene is TRBV2, the J gene TRBJ1-1; the D gene is possibly TRBD1 (6 bases). The V and J ends lost 5 bases and 1 base respectively, with 11 bases between them. This CDR3 is 14 amino acids long. Germline CDR1 reads SNHLY; CDR2 reads FYNNEI. CDR3 loop: CASSWGQPNTEAFF. CDR3 nucleotides: TGTGCCAGCAGTTGGGGGCAACCGAACACTGAAGCTTTCTTT.

The V call is TRBV7-9, the J call TRBJ2-3; no clear D. Germline V gives CDR1 SEHNR, CDR2 FQNEAQ (reference sequence). The CDR3 length is 16 residues. V lost 1 base to trimming and J lost 1 base, with 12 bases between them. Written as DNA, the CDR3 is TGTGCCAGCAGCTTAGGATCCCCACTTGGCACAGATACGCAGTATTTT. It encodes CASSLGSPLGTDTQYF.

This clonotype has ten or more counts. The chain employs TRBV7-2 and TRBJ2-5, with D maybe TRBD2 (5 bases). CDR1 SGHTA and CDR2 FQGNSA come from the germline V gene. The CDR3 extends over 15 amino acids. V lost 5 bases to trimming and J lost 5 bases, with 18 bases between them. The CDR3 DNA reads as TGTGCCAGCAGCGGTCCGGGTCGAACGGGGGAGACCCAGTACTTC. Protein product: CASSGPGRTGETQYF.

This chain links TRBV5-1 with TRBJ2-1; 9 bases line up with TRBD1. V trimming: 0 bases; J trimming: 6 bases; junction bases outside the gene matches: 7. CDR1 is SGHRS, CDR2 YFSETQ, per germline. The CDR3 runs 16 residues. This chain's CDR3 is CASSLALGTGSNEQFF. CDR3 sequence (DNA): TGCGCCAGCAGCTTGGCGTTGGGGACAGGGTCCAATGAGCAGTTCTTC. The whole variable domain, remainder taken from reference TRBV5-1 and TRBJ2-1, is KAGVTQTPRYLIKTRGQQVTLSCSPISGHRSVSWYQQTPGQGLQFLFEYFSETQRNKGNFPGRFSGRQFSNSRSEMNVSTLELGDSALYLCASSLALGTGSNEQFFGPGTRLTVL.

The V and J genes are TRBV7-9 and TRBJ1-2; 7 bases agree with TRBD1. CDR1 and CDR2 (germline): SEHNR, FQNEAQ (reference sequence). The CDR3 extends over 15 amino acids. V lost 4 bases, J lost 3 bases, and 8 bases stayed unmatched. CDR3 in DNA: TGTGCCAGCAGCTACTCCGTCAGGGGGGACTATGGCTACACCTTC. It translates to CASSYSVRGDYGYTF.

This sequence joins TRBV7-2 and TRBJ2-1; no clear D. Germline loops: CDR1 SGHTA, CDR2 FQGNSA. Trimming left V 0 bases short and J 10 bases short, with 10 bases between. This CDR3 is 13 amino acids long. In DNA form, the CDR3 reads TGTGCCAGCAGCTTAGCAGGGTCCAAGGAGCAGTTCTTC. This sequence encodes CASSLAGSKEQFF.

The chain has TRBV3-1 and TRBJ1-6; maybe TRBD1 (5 bases). The V gene lost 2 bases and the J gene lost 10 bases, with 12 bases spanning the gap. Germline V lookup: CDR1 LGHDT, CDR2 YNNKEL (reference sequence). The CDR3 sequence is 14 residues long. The CDR3 DNA sequence: TGTGCCAGCAGCCAATGGGGGGAGAGATCACCCCTCCACTTT. This gives the protein CASSQWGERSPLHF.

As to this clonotype: A much bigger clone sits one base away, suggesting this may be a read error. The rearrangement uses TRBV5-1 and TRBJ2-7; TRBD2 is a possible D gene (6 bases). The J call may not be correct, given that the DNA end is closer to TRBJ2-5. The CDR3 is made up of 15 amino acids. Germline CDR1 and CDR2: SGHRS and YFSETQ. Here the CDR3 DNA reads TGCGCCAGCAGCTCCGACAGCGCTTTGGGAGGGACCCAGTACTTC. Translation gives CASSSDSALGGTQYF.

The chain recombines TRBV20-1 with TRBJ1-6; tentatively, D is TRBD1 (6 bases). This CDR3 has 15 amino acids. V lost 4 bases and J 6 bases, leaving 16 bases between the germline ends. Germline CDR1 DFQATT, CDR2 SNEGSKA (reference sequence). The CDR3 loop is CSATSTGSTNSPLHF. In DNA form, the CDR3 reads TGCAGTGCTACCTCGACAGGATCTACTAATTCACCCCTCCACTTT.